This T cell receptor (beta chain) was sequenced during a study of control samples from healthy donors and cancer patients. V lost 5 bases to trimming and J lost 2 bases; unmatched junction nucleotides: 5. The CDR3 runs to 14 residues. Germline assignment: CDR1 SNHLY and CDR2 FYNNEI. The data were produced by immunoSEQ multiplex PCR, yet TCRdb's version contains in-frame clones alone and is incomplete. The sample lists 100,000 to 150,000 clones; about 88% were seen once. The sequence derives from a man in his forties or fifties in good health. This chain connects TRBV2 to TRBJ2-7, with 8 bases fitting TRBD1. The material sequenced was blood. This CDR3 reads CASSQGQGPYEQYF. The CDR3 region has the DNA TGTGCCAGCAGTCAAGGACAGGGTCCCTACGAGCAGTACTTC.